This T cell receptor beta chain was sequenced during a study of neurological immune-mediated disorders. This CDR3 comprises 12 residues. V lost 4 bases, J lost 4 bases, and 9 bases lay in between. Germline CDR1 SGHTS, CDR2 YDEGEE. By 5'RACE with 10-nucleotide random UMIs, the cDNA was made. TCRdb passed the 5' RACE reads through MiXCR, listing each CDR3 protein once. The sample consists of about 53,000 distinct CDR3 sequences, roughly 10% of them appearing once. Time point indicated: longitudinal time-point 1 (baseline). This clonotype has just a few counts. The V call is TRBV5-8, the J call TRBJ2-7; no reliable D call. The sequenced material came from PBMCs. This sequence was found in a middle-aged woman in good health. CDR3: CASSRKGYEQYF. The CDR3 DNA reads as TGTGCCAGCAGCCGTAAAGGGTACGAGCAGTACTTC.